Only one count was recorded for the clone carrying this T cell receptor (beta chain). Within the sample, other DNA sequences also encode this same CDR3. In the authors' workflow: Reference gene primer amplification in the assay estimated nucleated cell counts. Profiling relied on immunoSEQ multiplex PCR, and the TCRdb table lists in-frame clones only, not all of them. The V and J calls and clone size come from that table; D and trimming were worked out from the DNA. The table has about 200,000 clones, around 80% seen once. This entry is derived from a study of blood T cell repertoires in COVID-19. For the study at large: Sites across the United States, Italy and Spain contributed samples from acute and convalescent COVID-19. Sample material is recorded as cDNA or gDNA derived from T cells, B-cell-depleted T cells, or PBMCs.

This receptor was identified in a woman between 65 and 79 years old with acute or convalescent COVID-19. Source material: peripheral blood.

The CDR3 protein is CASSYNRGYEQYF. CDR3 sequence (DNA): TGTGCCAGCAGTTATAACAGGGGCTACGAGCAGTACTTC. The chain carries TRBV6-5 and TRBJ2-7; 7 nucleotides match TRBD1. The CDR3 has 13 amino acids. The junction had 2 bases not matched to a gene; V was cut back by 3 bases and J by 3 bases. Germline V gives CDR1 MNHEY, CDR2 SVGAGI.